A selection of T cell receptor beta chains follows, all from one sample in a study of blood T cell repertoires in COVID-19. Method: immunoSEQ multiplex PCR; TCRdb's copy keeps in-frame clones and lacks some. This table holds around 140,000 clones, 88% found once. Sequenced sample: peripheral blood. The receptors come from a human donor with COVID-19, enrolled during active disease. The donor label of this sample is uncertain. The CDR3 runs from the conserved cysteine through the conserved F or W. Fields, in order: D gene, J gene, V gene, clone size, CDR3 protein, CDR3 DNA. A D gene is named only where the DNA matches it firmly. A row's size may be missing; if present it is once, few, many or a size class.

>TRBD1|TRBJ1-6|TRBV5-1|few
CASSLATGLWSPLHF
TGCGCCAGCAGCTTGGCGACAGGGCTTTGGTCACCCCTCCACTTT
>TRBD2|TRBJ2-5|TRBV7-6|.
CASSLELSGGALETQYF
TGTGCCAGCAGCTTAGAGTTAAGCGGGGGGGCTCTAGAGACCCAGTACTTC
>.|TRBJ2-7|TRBV7-9|.
CASSAVGSVQYF
TGTGCCAGCAGCGCGGTCGGGAGCGTGCAGTACTTC
>TRBD1|TRBJ1-1|TRBV19|once
CASRPLEGADTEAFF
TGTGCCAGTAGGCCCCTTGAGGGGGCGGACACTGAAGCTTTCTTT
>.|TRBJ1-5|TRBV4-1|.
CASSQDRAGEGDQPQHF
TGCGCCAGCAGCCAAGATCGAGCCGGGGAGGGAGATCAGCCCCAGCATTTT
>.|TRBJ2-3|TRBV12-3/TRBV12-4|.
CASSPTGTDTQYF
TGTGCCAGCAGTCCCACGGGCACAGATACGCAGTATTTT
>TRBD1|TRBJ1-1|TRBV27|.
CASSSPGQGLGTEAFF
TGTGCCAGCAGTTCCCCCGGACAGGGGCTGGGCACTGAAGCTTTCTTT
>TRBD1|TRBJ1-2|TRBV10-2|.
CASKGQRSNYGYTF
TGCGCCAGCAAGGGACAGCGGTCTAACTATGGCTACACCTTC
>TRBD1|TRBJ1-4|TRBV27|.
CASSFRSAGGEIATNEKLFF
TGTGCCAGCAGTTTTAGATCGGCAGGGGGCGAGATTGCAACTAATGAAAAACTGTTTTTT
>TRBD1|TRBJ1-3|TRBV6-5|.
CASSPQGAGGNTIYF
TGTGCCAGCAGCCCACAGGGGGCCGGTGGAAACACCATATATTTT
>TRBD1|TRBJ2-2|TRBV28|.
CASLDRANTGELFF
TGTGCCAGCCTCGACAGGGCCAACACCGGGGAGCTGTTTTTT
>.|TRBJ1-6|TRBV6-5|.
CASSYSDSSYNSPLHF
TGTGCCAGCAGTTACTCGGACAGCTCCTATAATTCACCCCTCCACTTT
>TRBD2|TRBJ2-4|TRBV6-5|once
CASRGTGGNIQYF
TGTGCCAGCAGGGGGACCGGGGGGAACATTCAGTACTTC
>TRBD1|TRBJ1-2|TRBV6-4|.
CASSPGTGGDYGYTF
TGTGCCAGCAGTCCCGGGACAGGGGGCGATTATGGCTACACCTTC
>TRBD1|TRBJ2-1|TRBV6-6|.
CASSRDRDNEQFF
TGTGCCAGCAGCCGAGACAGGGATAATGAGCAGTTCTTC
>TRBD1|TRBJ1-2|TRBV7-9|once
CASSPGQGPYGYTF
TGTGCCAGCAGCCCAGGACAGGGTCCCTATGGCTACACCTTC
>.|TRBJ2-5|TRBV5-6|.
CASRVDGGGGTQYF
TGTGCCAGCAGGGTGGACGGGGGAGGTGGGACCCAGTACTTC